A selection of T cell receptor beta chains follows, all from one sample in a study of blood T cell repertoires in COVID-19. Only in-frame clones appear in the TCRdb table, and some are missing; sequencing was by immunoSEQ multiplex PCR. This sample carries about 140,000 clones, around four fifths of them seen once, and the ten largest clones take approximately 1.4%. The material sequenced was peripheral blood. The receptors originated from a human donor in a cohort sampled during active COVID-19. The CDR3 runs from the conserved cysteine through the conserved F or W. A D gene is named only where the DNA matches it firmly. Rows may omit the clone size; those that give it use once, few, many or a size class.

D: -
V: TRBV2
size: -
J: TRBJ2-3
DNA: TGTGCCAGCAGTGAGCTAGCTCCCCCACTAGGTGCGCAGTATTTT
CDR3: CASSELAPPLGAQYF

D: -
V: TRBV18
size: -
J: TRBJ2-7
DNA: TGTGCCAGCTCACCATCGGGAGAGGGCAACGAGCAGTACTTC
CDR3: CASSPSGEGNEQYF

D: TRBD2
V: TRBV4-2
size: -
J: TRBJ2-3
DNA: TGTGCCAGCAGCCACCGACTAGCGGGAGGCACAGATACGCAGTATTTT
CDR3: CASSHRLAGGTDTQYF

D: TRBD2
V: TRBV10-3
size: once
J: TRBJ2-1
DNA: TGTGCCATCAGGCCCACTAGCGGCAGATCCAATGAGCAGTTCTTC
CDR3: CAIRPTSGRSNEQFF

D: -
V: TRBV7-8
size: -
J: TRBJ2-2
DNA: TGTGCCAGCAGCTTAGGGGACTACACCGGGGAGCTGTTTTTT
CDR3: CASSLGDYTGELFF

D: TRBD1
V: TRBV3-1/TRBV3-2
size: -
J: TRBJ2-7
DNA: TGTGCCAGCAGCCGAAATCAACGGGACAGGGGGCGCGAGCAGTACTTC
CDR3: CASSRNQRDRGREQYF

D: -
V: TRBV7-2
size: -
J: TRBJ1-1
DNA: TGTGCCAGCAGCTTTGCGCGGCCCGAAGCTTTCTTT
CDR3: CASSFARPEAFF

D: -
V: TRBV28
size: -
J: TRBJ1-2
DNA: TGTGCCAGCAGTCGACAAGGGGGTACGGCCAACAGTTATGGCTACACCTTC
CDR3: CASSRQGGTANSYGYTF

D: -
V: TRBV28
size: -
J: TRBJ2-1
DNA: TGTGCCAGCAGTCGGAGGACAGGCGGCGGGGCCTCCTACAATGAGCAGTTCTTC
CDR3: CASSRRTGGGASYNEQFF

D: TRBD1
V: TRBV6-4
size: -
J: TRBJ1-5
DNA: TGTGCCAGCAGTGACGGGGGACAGGGGACTGAGCCCCAGCATTTT
CDR3: CASSDGGQGTEPQHF